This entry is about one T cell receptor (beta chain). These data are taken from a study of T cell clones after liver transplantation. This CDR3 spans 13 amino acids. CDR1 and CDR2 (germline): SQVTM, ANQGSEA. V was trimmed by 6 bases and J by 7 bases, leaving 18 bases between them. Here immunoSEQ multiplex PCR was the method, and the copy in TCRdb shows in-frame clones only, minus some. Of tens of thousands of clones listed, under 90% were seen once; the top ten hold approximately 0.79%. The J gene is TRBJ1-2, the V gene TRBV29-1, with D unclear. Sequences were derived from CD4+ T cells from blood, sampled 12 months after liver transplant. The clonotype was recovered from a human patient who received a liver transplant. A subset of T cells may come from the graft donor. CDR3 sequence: CSVGNDGEVGYTF. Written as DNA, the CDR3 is TGCAGCGTCGGGAACGACGGGGAGGTTGGCTACACCTTC.